Below, 30 T cell receptor beta chains from the same sample are listed, as sequenced in a study of metastatic and nonmetastatic thyroid tumors. TCRdb reprocessed the PCR reads using MiXCR. The profile shows just over 40,000 clones, more than 9.5% of them singletons. There were no patients who had received any treatment before thyroid surgery. The source material was blood. The receptors shown here come from a female donor with papillary thyroid cancer or a benign thyroid nodule (not recorded which). Some clones in this sample may be carry-over from other donors' samples.

This clone was seen many times. Mismatch with germline at one junction end may stem from a read error. The chain uses TRBV24-1 and TRBJ1-1; TRBD1 might be the D (5 bases). CDR3 length: 13 residues. CDR1 KGHDR and CDR2 SFDVKD come from the germline V gene. The CDR3 spells CATSERAGTEAFF. The CDR3 region has the DNA TGTGCCACCAGTGAACGGGCAGGGACTGAGGCTTTCTTT.

Many counts were recorded for this clone. This rearrangement joins TRBV6-2 or TRBV6-3 to TRBJ2-7; TRBD2 matches 11 bases. The germline V gene encodes CDR1 MNHEY and CDR2 SVGEGT. The CDR3 loop spans 15 amino acids. The V gene end was trimmed by 6 bases and the J gene end by 3 bases; junction bases not matched to a gene: 7. The chain's CDR3 is CASRFSGRARYEQYF. The CDR3 bases are TGTGCCAGCAGGTTTAGCGGGAGGGCACGCTACGAGCAGTACTTC.

The sample holds a few counts of this clone. At one end the junction does not follow the germline gene, possibly because of a read error. The same CDR3 can be traced to other DNA sequences in this sample. CDR3 protein: CASTRTGVCEQYF. The DNA for the CDR3 is TGCGCCAGCACCCGGACAGGGGTGTGCGAGCAGTATTTC. V usage is TRBV10-2 and J usage is TRBJ2-7; 9 bases are a match to TRBD1. Germline V gene lookup returns CDR1 WSHSY and CDR2 SAAADI. This CDR3 region has 13 residues.

V is TRBV3-1 and J is TRBJ1-1; D gene uncertain. This CDR3 region has 15 residues. Trimming cost V 5 bases and J 4 bases, with 17 bases left between them. Germline assignment: CDR1 LGHDT and CDR2 YNNKEL (reference sequence). The CDR3: CASSGPTGFGTEAFF. CDR3 DNA: TGTGCCAGCAGCGGTCCTACTGGGTTCGGCACTGAAGCTTTCTTT.

This clone was recorded a few times. The rearrangement joins TRBV6-4 to TRBJ1-2; tentatively, D is TRBD1 (6 bases). Germline CDR1 and CDR2: MRHNA and SNTAGT. Trimming took off 2 bases at V and 8 bases at J, with 18 bases between the two ends. The CDR3 is 15 amino acids. The CDR3 coding sequence is TGTGCCAGCAGTGACACCCCACAGGGCCTAGGAGGCTACACCTTC. Protein: CASSDTPQGLGGYTF.

This clone occurred many times. The gene calls are TRBV29-1 and TRBJ1-1; D might be TRBD1 (6 bases). Trimming stripped 7 bases from V and 5 bases from J, with 14 bases between. Germline V CDR1 and CDR2: SQVTM, ANQGSEA. The CDR3 loop spans 12 amino acids. CDR3 residues: CSAEDRRTEAFF. The CDR3 nucleotides read TGCAGCGCCGAAGACAGGCGAACTGAAGCTTTCTTT. Drawing the rest from reference TRBV29-1 and TRBJ1-1, the complete variable domain is SAVISQKPSRDICQRGTSLTIQCQVDSQVTMMFWYRQQPGQSLTLIATANQGSEATYESGFVIDKFPISRPNLTFSTLTVSNMSPEDSSIYLCSAEDRRTEAFFGQGTRLTVV.

Many counts were recorded for this clone. The chain has TRBV7-6 and TRBJ2-7; no definite D call. V lost 5 bases, J lost 0 bases, and 11 bases lay in between. CDR1 is SGHVS and CDR2 is FNYEAQ in the germline V gene. The CDR3 is made up of 14 amino acids. Written as DNA, the CDR3 is TGTGCCAGCAGCGAGCGTGACACCTCCTACGAGCAGTACTTC. Protein product: CASSERDTSYEQYF.

This clone occurred many times. The chain links TRBV12-3 or TRBV12-4 to TRBJ1-3; D is undetermined. The CDR3 spans 15 residues. Deletions cut 0 bases from V and 2 bases from J, with 8 bases between. For the CDR3, the DNA is TGTGCCAGCAGTTTAGCATCGAACCCTGGAAACACCATATATTTT. It codes for CASSLASNPGNTIYF.

This clone is a singleton in its sample. This chain links TRBV13 with TRBJ1-4; 7 bases align to TRBD1. Germline V gene sequence: CDR1 PRHDT, CDR2 FYEKMQ (reference sequence). J gave up 7 bases and V 3 bases, and 11 bases lay outside the gene matches. The CDR3 runs to 16 residues. The CDR3 is CASSFGPGQLSEKLFF. The CDR3 DNA follows: TGTGCCAGCAGCTTCGGTCCGGGACAGTTAAGTGAAAAACTGTTTTTT.

V usage is TRBV11-1 and J usage is TRBJ1-2; 12 nucleotides agree with TRBD1. V lost 0 bases, J lost 4 bases, and 6 bases stayed unmatched. CDR1 is SGHAT, CDR2 FQDESV, per germline (reference sequence). The CDR3 covers 17 residues. CDR3 bases: TGTGCCAGCAGCTTAGCAGGGACAGGGGGCGCGGGCTATGGCTACACCTTC. Translating gives CASSLAGTGGAGYGYTF.

Many counts were recorded for this clone. This chain links TRBV7-9 with TRBJ2-7; 8 positions match TRBD2. V was pared by 5 bases and J by 1 base, with 7 bases of the junction left unmatched. Germline V gene sequence: CDR1 SEHNR, CDR2 FQNEAQ (reference sequence). The CDR3 length is 15 residues. The CDR3 region is CASSRGTSASYEQYF. The CDR3 DNA follows: TGTGCCAGCAGCCGTGGGACTAGTGCTTCCTACGAGCAGTACTTC.

With respect to this clone: This may stem from a read error, because a much larger clone lies one nucleotide away. The J gene is TRBJ2-3, the V gene TRBV11-1; D call uncertain. CDR1 is SGHAT and CDR2 is FQDESV in the germline V gene (reference sequence). The V end was cut by 6 bases, the J end by 3 bases, with 16 bases between. This CDR3 contains 15 residues. This chain's CDR3 is CASRQVQSFTDTQYF. In DNA, the CDR3 is TGTGCCAGCAGGCAGGTACAGTCGTTTACAGATACGCAGTATTTT. The full variable domain, rest sourced from reference TRBV11-1 and TRBJ2-3, is EAEVAQSPRYKITEKSQAVAFWCDPISGHATLYWYRQILGQGPELLVQFQDESVVDDSQLPKDRFSAERLKGVDSTLKIQPAELGDSAMYLCASRQVQSFTDTQYFGPGTRLTVL.

This clone was counted ten times or more. A much larger clone is a single base away; this may be a read error. CDR3 protein: CASSLSITSGTYEQYF. CDR3 coding DNA: TGTGCCAGCAGCTTATCGATTACTAGCGGGACCTACGAGCAGTACTTC. The rearrangement joins TRBV7-2 to TRBJ2-7; 10 nucleotides agree with TRBD2. CDR1 and CDR2 (germline): SGHTA, FQGNSA. This CDR3 spans 16 amino acids. With 2 bases clipped from V and 2 bases from J, the junction kept 6 bases outside the gene matches.

Comments on this clone: One junction end disagrees with the germline gene, perhaps due to a read error. This rearrangement joins TRBV24-1 to TRBJ2-7; D is perhaps TRBD2 (5 bases). This CDR3 has 15 residues. Germline values: CDR1 KGHDR, CDR2 SFDVKD. In nucleotides, the CDR3 is TGTGCCACGAGCAAGGTCGGGATGGCCTCCGACGAGCAGTACTTC. This gives the protein CATSKVGMASDEQYF.

V and J are TRBV5-1 and TRBJ2-7, with 9 nucleotides matching TRBD2. Germline assignment: CDR1 SGHRS and CDR2 YFSETQ. V was clipped by 1 base and J by 3 bases; unmatched bases: 14. This CDR3 is built from 18 residues. The CDR3 protein is CASSLTSARSGGNYEQYF. Written as DNA, the CDR3 is TGCGCCAGCAGCTTGACCTCGGCTAGGAGCGGGGGGAACTACGAGCAGTACTTC.

This clone was counted many times. This rearrangement joins TRBV2 to TRBJ1-5; maybe TRBD1 (5 bases). V was clipped by 4 bases and J by 1 base, with 23 bases between them. The germline V gene has CDR1 SNHLY and CDR2 FYNNEI. This CDR3 comprises 19 residues. For the CDR3, the DNA is TGTGCCAGCAGTGGCGGAGAGCCCATCAGGGCCTTCAGCAATCAGCCCCAGCATTTT. Its translation: CASSGGEPIRAFSNQPQHF.

This clone was recorded many times. The chain employs TRBV5-5 and TRBJ2-7; a weak D match, TRBD2 (5 bases). This CDR3 has 14 residues. The germline CDR1 and CDR2 sequences are SGHKS and YYEKEE (reference sequence). V gave up 2 bases and J gave up 2 bases, with 11 bases separating them. The CDR3 protein is CASSFLADAYEQYF. The CDR3 DNA sequence: TGTGCCAGCAGCTTCCTAGCAGATGCCTACGAGCAGTACTTC. Full variable domain (remainder filled in from reference TRBV5-5 and TRBJ2-7): DAGVTQSPTHLIKTRGQQVTLRCSPISGHKSVSWYQQVLGQGPQFIFQYYEKEERGRGNFPDRFSARQFPNYSSELNVNALLLGDSALYLCASSFLADAYEQYFGPGTRLTVT.

This clone was observed at least ten times. J is TRBJ1-2 and V is TRBV5-8, with D maybe TRBD1 (5 bases). Germline V gives CDR1 SGHTS, CDR2 YDEGEE. This CDR3 region has 15 residues. With 6 bases removed from V and 4 bases from J, the gap between germline ends came to 19 bases. CDR3 DNA sequence: TGTGCCAGCACCCTCGGGGGTCTTCTCGCCTATGGCTACACCTTC. Translating it yields CASTLGGLLAYGYTF. The full variable domain, with the rest looked up from reference TRBV5-8 and TRBJ1-2, is EAGVTQSPTHLIKTRGQQATLRCSPISGHTSVYWYQQALGLGLQFLLWYDEGEERNRGNFPPRFSGRQFPNYSSELNVNALELEDSALYLCASTLGGLLAYGYTFGSGTRLTVV.

A note on this clone: An end of the junction differs from the germline gene, which may be a read error. This chain links TRBV12-3 or TRBV12-4 with TRBJ2-5, with unresolved D. The CDR3 covers 15 residues. The CDR3 protein is CASSLTAGFQETQYF. CDR3 DNA sequence: TGTGCAAGCAGTTTGACCGCTGGGTTCCAAGAGACCCAGTACTTC.

The V call is TRBV6-4, the J call TRBJ2-1; 9 bases align to TRBD2. Germline V gene data show CDR1 as MRHNA and CDR2 as SNTAGT. The length of the CDR3 is 17 residues. The V segment lost 7 bases and the J segment 4 bases; nucleotides outside the gene matches: 14. CDR3 nucleotides: TGTGCCAGCACAAAGGTAGCGGGAGATCCCGCATACAATGAGCAGTTCTTC. Its translation: CASTKVAGDPAYNEQFF.

Details on this clone: The CDR3 ends on some other residue instead of the conserved phenylalanine or tryptophan, so this is likely a read error. The DNA is left out, because the CDR3 cannot be placed on it with certainty; the CDR3 is given as TCRdb lists it. V and J are TRBV20-1 and TRBJ1-6; TRBD1, the table's D call, was not compared with the DNA. The CDR3 is made up of 15 amino acids, end residues included. Per the germline V gene, CDR1 is DFQATT and CDR2 is SNEGSKA (reference sequence). This CDR3 is CSARAGTGDYSTIHL.

The sample holds a few counts of this clone. It may be a read error: a sequence one base away is much more abundant. The chain uses TRBV5-4 and TRBJ2-7; 7 bases agree with TRBD2. This CDR3 has 16 amino acids. Germline V gene sequence: CDR1 SGHNT, CDR2 YYREEE (reference sequence). The CDR3 region is CASILGGVGASYEQYF. In nucleotides, the CDR3 is TGTGCCAGCATCTTGGGGGGGGTTGGAGCCTCCTACGAGCAGTACTTC.

The V gene is TRBV20-1, the J gene TRBJ2-7, with no clear D. The length of the CDR3 is 14 residues. The germline V gene encodes CDR1 DFQATT and CDR2 SNEGSKA (reference sequence). Trimming stripped 0 bases from V and 7 bases from J, with 16 bases between. The CDR3 bases are TGCAGTGCTAGAGATGTGAAGGCGTCGGAGGAGCAGTACTTC. Translation gives CSARDVKASEEQYF.

This clone was recorded at least ten times. This sequence joins TRBV6-5 and TRBJ2-7; maybe TRBD1 (5 bases). CDR1 and CDR2 (germline): MNHEY, SVGAGI. V dropped 5 bases and J dropped 2 bases, with 28 bases sitting between them. The CDR3 is 19 residues long. The CDR3, as DNA: TGTGCCAGCAGTCCGAACGGACAAGAGATTCAGGGTGGGCCCTACGAGCAGTACTTC. It is translated as CASSPNGQEIQGGPYEQYF.

This clone was counted at least ten times. The rearrangement links TRBV20-1 to TRBJ1-5; a weak D match, TRBD1 (5 bases). The CDR3 is 13 residues long. CDR1 and CDR2 from the germline V gene are DFQATT and SNEGSKA (reference sequence). V lost 7 bases to trimming and J lost 7 bases, with 17 bases between them. The CDR3 DNA is TGCAGTGGGGCGGGGGTAGTCCGACAGCCCCAGCATTTT. Amino acid sequence: CSGAGVVRQPQHF.

At least ten counts were recorded for this clone. The chain has TRBV6-1 and TRBJ1-2; no clear D gene. CDR1 is MNHNS and CDR2 is SASEGT in the germline V gene. The CDR3 sequence is 11 residues long. With 9 bases removed from V and 6 bases from J, the gap between germline ends came to 11 bases. The CDR3 here is CASYSGNGYTF. The CDR3 DNA reads as TGTGCCAGTTACAGTGGGAATGGCTACACCTTC.

This clone was counted ten times or more. The chain carries TRBV19 and TRBJ2-1; possible D gene TRBD2, 6 bases. This CDR3 has 14 residues. V was clipped by 6 bases and J by 4 bases, with 13 bases between them. Germline assignment: CDR1 LNHDA and CDR2 SQIVND (reference sequence). CDR3 DNA: TGTGCCAGTAGGATGCGGAGGGGTTACAATGAGCAGTTCTTC. It specifies CASRMRRGYNEQFF.

This clone was picked up many times. The CDR3 sequence is CASSPRDRGEKLFF. CDR3 nucleotide sequence: TGTGCCAGCTCACCACGGGACAGGGGAGAAAAACTGTTTTTT. The chain carries TRBV18 and TRBJ1-4, with TRBD1 matching 10 bases. Trimming at V came to 1 base and at J to 8 bases, leaving 1 base not matched to a gene. There are 14 residues in the CDR3. Germline V gives CDR1 KGHSH, CDR2 LQKENI.

This clone ranks as medium-sized. The chain is built from TRBV19 and TRBJ2-2; D perhaps matches TRBD1 (5 bases). V gave up 5 bases and J gave up 6 bases, with 16 bases separating them. Germline V lookup: CDR1 LNHDA, CDR2 SQIVND (reference sequence). CDR3 length equals 15 residues. The CDR3 bases are TGTGCCAGTAGTGCACGGACGGACAACGCCGGGGAGCTGTTTTTT. This codes for CASSARTDNAGELFF.

This clone was recorded many times. The chain carries TRBV6-2 or TRBV6-3 and TRBJ1-3; unclear D gene. The CDR3 totals 16 residues. V lost 7 bases and J lost 0, with 16 bases in between. Germline V gene data show CDR1 as MNHEY and CDR2 as SVGEGT. The CDR3 DNA follows: TGTGCCAGCATTCAAGGGAGGGCCAACTCTGGAAACACCATATATTTT. Its protein is CASIQGRANSGNTIYF.